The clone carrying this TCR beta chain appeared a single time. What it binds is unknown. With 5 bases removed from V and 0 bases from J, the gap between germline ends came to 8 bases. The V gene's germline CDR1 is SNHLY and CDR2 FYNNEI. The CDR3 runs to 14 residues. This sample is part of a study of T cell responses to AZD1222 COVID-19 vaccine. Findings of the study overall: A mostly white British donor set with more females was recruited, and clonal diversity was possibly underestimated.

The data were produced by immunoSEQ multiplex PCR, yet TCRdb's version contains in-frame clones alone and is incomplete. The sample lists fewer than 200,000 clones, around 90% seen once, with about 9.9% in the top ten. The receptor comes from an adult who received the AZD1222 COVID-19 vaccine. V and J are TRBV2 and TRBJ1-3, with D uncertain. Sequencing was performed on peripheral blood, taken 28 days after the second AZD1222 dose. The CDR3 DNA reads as TGTGCCAGCAGTCCGGTCATCTCTGGAAACACCATATATTTT. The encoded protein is CASSPVISGNTIYF.